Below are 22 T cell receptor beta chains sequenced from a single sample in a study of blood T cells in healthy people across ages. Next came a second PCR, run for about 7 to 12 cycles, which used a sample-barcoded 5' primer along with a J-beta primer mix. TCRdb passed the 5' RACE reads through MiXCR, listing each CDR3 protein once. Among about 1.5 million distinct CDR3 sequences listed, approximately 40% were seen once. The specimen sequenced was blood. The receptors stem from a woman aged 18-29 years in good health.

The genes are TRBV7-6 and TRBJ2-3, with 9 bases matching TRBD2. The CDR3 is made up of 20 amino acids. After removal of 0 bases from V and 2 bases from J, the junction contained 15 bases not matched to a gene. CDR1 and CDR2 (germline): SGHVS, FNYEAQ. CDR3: CASSLAYGPEERGATDTQYF. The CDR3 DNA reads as TGTGCCAGCAGCTTAGCCTATGGACCCGAGGAGCGGGGGGCCACAGATACGCAGTATTTT.

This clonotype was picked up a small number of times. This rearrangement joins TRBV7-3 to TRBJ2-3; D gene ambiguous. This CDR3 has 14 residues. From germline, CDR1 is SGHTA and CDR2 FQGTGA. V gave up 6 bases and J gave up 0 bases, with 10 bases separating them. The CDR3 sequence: CASRPGYSTDTQYF. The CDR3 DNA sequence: TGTGCCAGCAGGCCGGGCTACAGCACAGATACGCAGTATTTT.

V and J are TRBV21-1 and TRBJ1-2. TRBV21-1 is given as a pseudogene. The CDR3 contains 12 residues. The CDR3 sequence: CASFFKAYGYTF. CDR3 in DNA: TGTGCCAGCTTCTTCAAGGCCTATGGCTACACCTTC.

In nucleotides, the CDR3 is TGCAGTGGGGGCAGCTCCTACGAGCAGTACTTC. Encoded protein: CSGGSSYEQYF. The chain is built from TRBV20-1 and TRBJ2-7; D is possibly TRBD1 (5 bases). V lost 7 bases to trimming and J lost 0 bases, with 7 bases between them. Looked up from germline, CDR1 is DFQATT and CDR2 is SNEGSKA (reference sequence). The CDR3 length is 11 residues.

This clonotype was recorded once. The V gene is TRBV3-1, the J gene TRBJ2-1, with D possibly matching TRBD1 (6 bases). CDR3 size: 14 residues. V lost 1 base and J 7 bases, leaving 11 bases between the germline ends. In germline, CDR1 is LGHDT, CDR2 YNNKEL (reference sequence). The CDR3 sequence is CASSQGERGNEQFF. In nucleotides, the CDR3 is TGTGCCAGCAGCCAAGGAGAGAGGGGGAATGAGCAGTTCTTC.

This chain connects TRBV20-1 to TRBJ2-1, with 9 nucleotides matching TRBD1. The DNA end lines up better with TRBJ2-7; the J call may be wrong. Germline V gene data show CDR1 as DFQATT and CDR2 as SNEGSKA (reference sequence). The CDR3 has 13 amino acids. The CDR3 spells CSATQDRGGEQYF. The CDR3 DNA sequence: TGCAGTGCTACACAGGACAGGGGAGGCGAGCAGTACTTC.

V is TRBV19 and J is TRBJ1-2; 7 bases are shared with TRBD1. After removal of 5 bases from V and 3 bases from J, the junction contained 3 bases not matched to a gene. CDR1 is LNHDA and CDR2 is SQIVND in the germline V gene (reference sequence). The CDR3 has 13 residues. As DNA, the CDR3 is TGTGCCAGTAGTGGGACAGCAGACTATGGCTACACCTTC. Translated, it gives CASSGTADYGYTF.

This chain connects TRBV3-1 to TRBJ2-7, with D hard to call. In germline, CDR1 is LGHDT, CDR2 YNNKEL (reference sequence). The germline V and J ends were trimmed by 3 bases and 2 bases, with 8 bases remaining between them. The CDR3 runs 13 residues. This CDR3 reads CASSQHDAYEQYF. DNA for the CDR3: TGTGCCAGCAGCCAGCACGACGCCTACGAGCAGTACTTC.

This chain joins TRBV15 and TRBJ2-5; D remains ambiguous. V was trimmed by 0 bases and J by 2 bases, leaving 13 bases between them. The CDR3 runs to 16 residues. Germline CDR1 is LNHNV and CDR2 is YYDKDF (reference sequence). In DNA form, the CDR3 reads TGTGCCACCAGCAGAGATACATCGAAATCACAAGAGACCCAGTACTTC. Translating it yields CATSRDTSKSQETQYF. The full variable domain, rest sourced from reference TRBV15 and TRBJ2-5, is DAMVIQNPRYQVTQFGKPVTLSCSQTLNHNVMYWYQQKSSQAPKLLFHYYDKDFNNEADTPDNFQSRRPNTSFCFLDIRSPGLGDTAMYLCATSRDTSKSQETQYFGPGTRLLVL.

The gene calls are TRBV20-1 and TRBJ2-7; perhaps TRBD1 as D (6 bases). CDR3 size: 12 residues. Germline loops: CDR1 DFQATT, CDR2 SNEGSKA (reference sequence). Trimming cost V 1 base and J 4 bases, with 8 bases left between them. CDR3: CSARGDIYEQYF. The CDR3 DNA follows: TGCAGTGCTAGAGGGGACATATACGAGCAGTACTTC.

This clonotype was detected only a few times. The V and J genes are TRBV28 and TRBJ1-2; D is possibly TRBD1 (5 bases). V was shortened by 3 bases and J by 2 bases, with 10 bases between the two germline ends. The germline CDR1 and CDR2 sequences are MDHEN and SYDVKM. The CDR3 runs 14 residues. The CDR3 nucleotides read TGTGCCAGCAGTTTGATCGGGACGAACTATGGCTACACCTTC. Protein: CASSLIGTNYGYTF.

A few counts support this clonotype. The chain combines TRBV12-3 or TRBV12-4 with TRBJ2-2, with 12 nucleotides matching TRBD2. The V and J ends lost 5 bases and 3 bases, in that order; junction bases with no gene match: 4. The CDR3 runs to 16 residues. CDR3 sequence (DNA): TGTGCCAGCAGTCCCCGACTAGCGGGAGACACCGGGGAGCTGTTTTTT. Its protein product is CASSPRLAGDTGELFF.

The CDR3 nucleotides are TGCAGTGCTATTAGCGGGAGGTCCTACAATGAGCAGTTCTTC. It yields the protein CSAISGRSYNEQFF. The chain combines TRBV20-1 with TRBJ2-1; 10 bases line up with TRBD2. The ends lost 4 bases at V and 1 base at J; junction bases unmatched: 1. The CDR3 is 14 amino acids. In germline, CDR1 is DFQATT, CDR2 SNEGSKA (reference sequence).

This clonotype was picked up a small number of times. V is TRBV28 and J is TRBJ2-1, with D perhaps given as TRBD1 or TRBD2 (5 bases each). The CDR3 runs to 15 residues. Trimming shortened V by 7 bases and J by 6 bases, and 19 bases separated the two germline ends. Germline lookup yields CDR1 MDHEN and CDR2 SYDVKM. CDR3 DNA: TGTGCCAGCAATCGTGCACTAGGGGATTTCAATGAGCAGTTCTTC. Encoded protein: CASNRALGDFNEQFF.

This CDR3 is CASTAYETRDEKLFF. Here the CDR3 DNA reads TGTGCCAGCACCGCATATGAGACGCGCGATGAAAAACTGTTTTTT. The V call is TRBV18, the J call TRBJ1-4; D unclear. Trimming took 8 bases from V and 6 from J, leaving 19 bases between them. The CDR3 spans 15 residues. In germline, CDR1 is KGHSH, CDR2 LQKENI.

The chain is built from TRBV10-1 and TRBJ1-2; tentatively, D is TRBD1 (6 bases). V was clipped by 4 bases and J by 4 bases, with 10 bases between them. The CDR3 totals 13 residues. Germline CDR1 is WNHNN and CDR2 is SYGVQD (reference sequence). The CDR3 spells CASSGQEGYGYTF. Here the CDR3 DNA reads TGCGCCAGCAGTGGACAGGAGGGCTATGGCTACACCTTC.

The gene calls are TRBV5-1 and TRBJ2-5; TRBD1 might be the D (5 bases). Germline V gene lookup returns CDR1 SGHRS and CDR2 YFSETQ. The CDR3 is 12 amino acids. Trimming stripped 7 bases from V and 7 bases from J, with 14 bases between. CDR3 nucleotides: TGCGCCAGCGGCGAGACCCAGGGGACCCAGTACTTC. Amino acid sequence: CASGETQGTQYF.

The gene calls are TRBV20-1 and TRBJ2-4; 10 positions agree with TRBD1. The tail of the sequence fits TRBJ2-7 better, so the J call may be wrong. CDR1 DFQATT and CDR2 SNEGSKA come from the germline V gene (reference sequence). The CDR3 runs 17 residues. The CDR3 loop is CSALGTGAAFPTYEQYF. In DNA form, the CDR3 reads TGCAGTGCTTTAGGGACAGGGGCCGCTTTTCCTACCTACGAGCAGTACTTC.

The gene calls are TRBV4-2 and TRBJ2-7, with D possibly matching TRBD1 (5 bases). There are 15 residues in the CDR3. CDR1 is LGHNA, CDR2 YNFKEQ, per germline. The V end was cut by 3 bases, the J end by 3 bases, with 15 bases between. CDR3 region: CASSQDGQPLYEQYF. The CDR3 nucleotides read TGTGCCAGCAGCCAGGACGGACAACCTCTCTACGAGCAGTACTTC.

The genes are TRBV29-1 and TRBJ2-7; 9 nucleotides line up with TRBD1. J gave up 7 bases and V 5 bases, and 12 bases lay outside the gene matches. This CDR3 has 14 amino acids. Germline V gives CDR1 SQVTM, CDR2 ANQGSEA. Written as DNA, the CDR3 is TGCAGCGTTCGATCCGGGACAGGGTCACGAGAGCAGTACTTC. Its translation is CSVRSGTGSREQYF.

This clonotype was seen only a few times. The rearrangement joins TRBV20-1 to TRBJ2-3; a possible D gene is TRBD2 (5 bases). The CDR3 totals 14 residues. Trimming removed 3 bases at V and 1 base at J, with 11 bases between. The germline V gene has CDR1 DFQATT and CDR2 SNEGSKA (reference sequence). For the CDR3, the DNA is TGCAGTGCTAGTAGGTGGGAGCGCACAGATACGCAGTATTTT. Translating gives CSASRWERTDTQYF.

In DNA, the CDR3 is TGTGCCAGCAGCTTAACAGGGGCGGTGTATGGCTACACCTTC. As protein: CASSLTGAVYGYTF. This chain joins TRBV7-9 and TRBJ1-2, with 7 bases aligning to TRBD1. The J segment lost 5 bases and the V segment lost 2 bases, leaving 5 bases of the junction unmatched. The CDR3 covers 14 residues. Germline values: CDR1 SEHNR, CDR2 FQNEAQ (reference sequence).